What follows describes a single T cell receptor (beta chain). Using immunoSEQ multiplex PCR, the repertoire was profiled, and TCRdb retains in-frame clones only, with some absent. Among about 370,000 clones, just over 90% were seen once, and the ten largest hold just over 0.85%. This sample was taken from a study of blood T cell repertoires in COVID-19. Looking at the study overall: The origin of the acute and convalescent COVID-19 samples was the United States, Italy and Spain. From T cells, B-cell-depleted T cells, or PBMCs came the material, which was cDNA or gDNA.

Everyone who took part was about 18 to 90 years old, and they came from roughly 25 US areas. Cohorts were based on clinical histories the participants reported. Germline trimming cut 4 bases from V and 4 bases from J; bases unmatched to any gene: 15. CDR1 and CDR2 from the germline V gene are SEHNR and FQNEAQ (reference sequence). There are 18 residues in the CDR3. Sample: PBMCs or T cells enriched from blood (not recorded which). The receptor was isolated from a woman between 40 and 50 years old who had been exposed to COVID-19. This chain links TRBV7-9 with TRBJ1-3, with 8 bases fitting TRBD1. The CDR3, as DNA: TGTGCCAGCAGCTCAGGGACTTGGACAGGGATTACCGGAAACACCATATATTTT. Protein sequence: CASSSGTWTGITGNTIYF.